The rows below give T cell receptor beta chains drawn from one sample of a study of T-cell memory formation after mild COVID-19. In TCRdb, the 5' RACE reads were re-called with MiXCR into one record per CDR3 protein. The repertoire has 300,000 to 350,000 distinct CDR3 sequences, approximately 19% of them found once; the top ten carry approximately 21%. Sample: PBMCs or a T cell subset sorted from them (not recorded which). The receptors were sampled from a man aged 18 to 30 who had mild COVID-19 (a few samples of this study predate the infection). Cell type and time point are not known. Each CDR3 is given with its conserved first and last residue. D genes are given only for firm matches. A clone size is listed for some rows: how often the clone was seen (once, few, many), or a class if it is expanded.

v_gene: TRBV2
j_gene: TRBJ1-1
d_gene: -
abundance: few
len: 14
CDR3aa: CASNIGQLNTEAFF
CDR3nt: TGTGCCAGCAACATCGGACAGTTGAACACTGAAGCTTTCTTT

v_gene: TRBV12-3/TRBV12-4
j_gene: TRBJ1-2
d_gene: -
abundance: many
len: 14
CDR3aa: CASSLDLANYGYTF
CDR3nt: TGTGCCAGCAGTTTAGATTTGGCTAACTATGGCTACACCTTC

v_gene: TRBV12-3/TRBV12-4
j_gene: TRBJ2-3
d_gene: TRBD1
abundance: -
len: 16
CDR3aa: CASTEGTGSSTDTQYF
CDR3nt: TGTGCCAGCACCGAGGGGACAGGATCTAGCACAGATACGCAGTATTTT

v_gene: TRBV6-1
j_gene: TRBJ1-2
d_gene: -
abundance: few
len: 15
CDR3aa: CASSKVGGANYGYTF
CDR3nt: TGTGCCAGCAGCAAAGTCGGAGGCGCCAACTATGGCTACACCTTC

v_gene: TRBV4-3
j_gene: TRBJ1-1
d_gene: -
abundance: few
len: 14
CDR3aa: CASSHRGLGTEAFF
CDR3nt: TGCGCCAGCAGCCACAGGGGATTGGGCACTGAAGCTTTCTTT

v_gene: TRBV4-3
j_gene: TRBJ2-7
d_gene: TRBD1
abundance: few
len: 17
CDR3aa: CASSLETGGGGSYEQYF
CDR3nt: TGCGCCAGCAGCCTAGAAACAGGGGGCGGAGGCTCCTACGAGCAGTACTTC

v_gene: TRBV20-1
j_gene: TRBJ2-7
d_gene: TRBD1
abundance: few
len: 14
CDR3aa: CSASRPGQGYEQYF
CDR3nt: TGCAGTGCTAGCCGACCGGGACAGGGCTACGAGCAGTACTTC

v_gene: TRBV5-1
j_gene: TRBJ2-2
d_gene: -
abundance: -
len: 12
CDR3aa: CASSYDTGELFF
CDR3nt: TGCGCCAGCAGCTACGACACCGGGGAGCTGTTTTTT

v_gene: TRBV9
j_gene: TRBJ1-2
d_gene: TRBD1
abundance: many
len: 16
CDR3aa: CASSVATPGGNYGYTF
CDR3nt: TGTGCCAGCAGCGTAGCTACGCCAGGGGGTAACTATGGCTACACCTTC

v_gene: TRBV7-7
j_gene: TRBJ2-5
d_gene: -
abundance: -
len: 13
CDR3aa: CASSLGFGETQYF
CDR3nt: TGTGCTAGCAGCTTGGGATTTGGGGAGACCCAGTACTTC

v_gene: TRBV5-1
j_gene: TRBJ2-1
d_gene: TRBD1
abundance: -
len: 15
CDR3aa: CASSSGTGIYNEQFF
CDR3nt: TGCGCCAGCAGCTCCGGGACAGGGATCTACAATGAGCAGTTCTTC

v_gene: TRBV11-2
j_gene: TRBJ1-3
d_gene: -
abundance: -
len: 16
CDR3aa: CASSRARGQKGNTIYF
CDR3nt: TGTGCCAGCAGCCGTGCGAGAGGACAGAAAGGAAACACCATATATTTT

v_gene: TRBV7-2
j_gene: TRBJ2-3
d_gene: TRBD2
abundance: -
len: 18
CDR3aa: CASRRTSGGPVGTDTQYF
CDR3nt: TGTGCCAGCAGGAGGACTAGCGGGGGGCCCGTGGGCACAGATACGCAGTATTTT

v_gene: TRBV24-1
j_gene: TRBJ2-1
d_gene: TRBD2
abundance: -
len: 16
CDR3aa: CATSDSTSGGVGEQFF
CDR3nt: TGTGCCACCAGTGATTCTACTAGCGGGGGGGTTGGTGAGCAGTTCTTC

v_gene: TRBV10-3
j_gene: TRBJ1-1
d_gene: TRBD1
abundance: -
len: 14
CDR3aa: CAISAGQGGTEAFF
CDR3nt: TGTGCCATCAGCGCCGGACAGGGTGGTACTGAAGCTTTCTTT

v_gene: TRBV11-1
j_gene: TRBJ2-7
d_gene: TRBD2
abundance: -
len: 15
CDR3aa: CASSSIGRGLAGQYF
CDR3nt: TGTGCCAGCAGCTCCATCGGTCGGGGACTAGCTGGGCAGTACTTC

v_gene: TRBV7-2
j_gene: TRBJ1-6
d_gene: -
abundance: -
len: 16
CDR3aa: CASSLSQRARNSPLHF
CDR3nt: TGTGCCAGCAGCTTATCCCAGAGGGCGCGGAATTCACCCCTCCACTTT

v_gene: TRBV20-1
j_gene: TRBJ1-2
d_gene: -
abundance: -
len: 16
CDR3aa: CSARVLLHRGAYGYTF
CDR3nt: TGCAGTGCTAGAGTTCTACTCCACCGCGGGGCTTATGGCTACACCTTC

v_gene: TRBV12-3/TRBV12-4
j_gene: TRBJ1-1
d_gene: -
abundance: -
len: 14
CDR3aa: CASSFRGPGTEAFF
CDR3nt: TGTGCCAGCAGTTTCCGGGGGCCGGGCACTGAAGCTTTCTTT

v_gene: TRBV20-1
j_gene: TRBJ2-2
d_gene: TRBD2
abundance: -
len: 13
CDR3aa: CSAPGSGSGELFF
CDR3nt: TGCAGTGCCCCGGGTAGCGGGTCCGGGGAGCTGTTTTTT

v_gene: TRBV25-1
j_gene: TRBJ2-2
d_gene: -
abundance: -
len: 14
CDR3aa: CASSEYWNTGELFF
CDR3nt: TGTGCCAGCAGTGAATATTGGAACACCGGGGAGCTGTTTTTT

v_gene: TRBV6-5
j_gene: TRBJ2-7
d_gene: TRBD1
abundance: many
len: 13
CDR3aa: CASRRQGANEQYF
CDR3nt: TGTGCCAGCAGACGACAGGGGGCTAACGAGCAGTACTTC

v_gene: TRBV7-8
j_gene: TRBJ2-3
d_gene: TRBD2
abundance: few
len: 16
CDR3aa: CASSHRAGEFTDTQYF
CDR3nt: TGTGCCAGCAGCCACCGAGCGGGGGAGTTCACAGATACGCAGTATTTT

v_gene: TRBV20-1
j_gene: TRBJ2-3
d_gene: TRBD2
abundance: many
len: 14
CDR3aa: CSARAGGPTDTQYF
CDR3nt: TGCAGTGCTAGAGCGGGGGGGCCCACAGATACGCAGTATTTT

v_gene: TRBV7-2
j_gene: TRBJ1-1
d_gene: TRBD1
abundance: few
len: 13
CDR3aa: CASSPGGYTEAFF
CDR3nt: TGTGCCAGCAGCCCAGGGGGGTACACTGAAGCTTTCTTT

v_gene: TRBV28
j_gene: TRBJ2-2
d_gene: -
abundance: many
len: 13
CDR3aa: CASSLIGTGELFF
CDR3nt: TGTGCCAGCAGTTTAATCGGCACCGGGGAGCTGTTTTTT

v_gene: TRBV11-2
j_gene: TRBJ1-3
d_gene: -
abundance: few
len: 14
CDR3aa: CASSFDGSGNTIYF
CDR3nt: TGTGCCAGCAGCTTTGATGGCTCTGGAAACACCATATATTTT

v_gene: TRBV29-1
j_gene: TRBJ1-2
d_gene: -
abundance: many
len: 12
CDR3aa: CSVKDTGYGYTF
CDR3nt: TGCAGCGTGAAGGACACGGGGTATGGCTACACCTTC

v_gene: TRBV10-3
j_gene: TRBJ2-2
d_gene: -
abundance: few
len: 13
CDR3aa: CAISRGLGGELFF
CDR3nt: TGTGCCATCAGCCGGGGGCTCGGCGGGGAGCTGTTTTTT

v_gene: TRBV29-1
j_gene: TRBJ2-7
d_gene: -
abundance: few
len: 11
CDR3aa: CSVGGGYEQYF
CDR3nt: TGCAGCGTTGGAGGGGGCTACGAGCAGTACTTC

v_gene: TRBV6-4
j_gene: TRBJ2-2
d_gene: -
abundance: once
len: 13
CDR3aa: CASSGDNGPELFF
CDR3nt: TGTGCCAGCAGTGGGGACAACGGGCCGGAGCTGTTTTTT

v_gene: TRBV12-3/TRBV12-4
j_gene: TRBJ1-1
d_gene: TRBD1
abundance: -
len: 15
CDR3aa: CASRGTGGWSTEAFF
CDR3nt: TGTGCCAGCAGGGGGACAGGGGGCTGGTCCACTGAAGCTTTCTTT

v_gene: TRBV30
j_gene: TRBJ2-5
d_gene: -
abundance: -
len: 13
CDR3aa: CAWKYAGMETQYF
CDR3nt: TGTGCCTGGAAATATGCAGGGATGGAGACCCAGTACTTC

v_gene: TRBV4-1
j_gene: TRBJ2-7
d_gene: -
abundance: -
len: 16
CDR3aa: CASSRGWAASGYEQYF
CDR3nt: TGCGCCAGCAGCCGGGGTTGGGCGGCCTCCGGTTACGAGCAGTACTTC

v_gene: TRBV4-3
j_gene: TRBJ2-7
d_gene: -
abundance: few
len: 19
CDR3aa: CASSQEGGAVPSGPYEQYF
CDR3nt: TGCGCCAGCAGCCAAGAAGGAGGGGCAGTCCCATCAGGTCCCTACGAGCAGTACTTC

v_gene: TRBV18
j_gene: TRBJ2-3
d_gene: -
abundance: -
len: 17
CDR3aa: CASSPVRRAHGADTQYF
CDR3nt: TGTGCCAGCTCACCAGTCAGGCGGGCCCACGGCGCAGATACGCAGTATTTT

v_gene: TRBV20-1
j_gene: TRBJ2-7
d_gene: -
abundance: few
len: 14
CDR3aa: CSASRTRGAYEQYF
CDR3nt: TGCAGTGCTAGTAGGACTCGCGGCGCCTACGAGCAGTACTTC

v_gene: TRBV25-1
j_gene: TRBJ1-2
d_gene: -
abundance: -
len: 17
CDR3aa: CASSVPGLSSDLYGYTF
CDR3nt: TGTGCCAGCAGTGTCCCGGGCCTCTCATCGGACCTCTATGGCTACACCTTC

v_gene: TRBV18
j_gene: TRBJ2-5
d_gene: -
abundance: -
len: 13
CDR3aa: CASSPLREETQYF
CDR3nt: TGTGCCAGCTCACCACTGCGGGAAGAGACCCAGTACTTC

v_gene: TRBV27
j_gene: TRBJ1-3
d_gene: -
abundance: -
len: 15
CDR3aa: CASSSPGTGGNTIYF
CDR3nt: TGTGCCAGCAGTTCACCCGGGACTGGGGGAAACACCATATATTTT

v_gene: TRBV6-4
j_gene: TRBJ1-6
d_gene: TRBD1
abundance: few
len: 15
CDR3aa: CASSWTGAYNSPLHF
CDR3nt: TGTGCCAGCAGCTGGACAGGGGCCTATAATTCACCCCTCCACTTT

v_gene: TRBV29-1
j_gene: TRBJ2-1
d_gene: -
abundance: -
len: 16
CDR3aa: CSVDVGRMGLYNEQFF
CDR3nt: TGCAGCGTTGATGTGGGCAGGATGGGGCTCTACAATGAGCAGTTCTTC

v_gene: TRBV5-1
j_gene: TRBJ2-3
d_gene: -
abundance: -
len: 14
CDR3aa: CASSMTRKTDTQYF
CDR3nt: TGCGCCAGCAGCATGACTAGGAAGACAGATACGCAGTATTTT

v_gene: TRBV29-1
j_gene: TRBJ2-7
d_gene: TRBD1
abundance: few
len: 13
CDR3aa: CSAQDRPGYEQYF
CDR3nt: TGCAGCGCCCAGGACAGGCCCGGCTACGAGCAGTACTTC

v_gene: TRBV5-1
j_gene: TRBJ2-2
d_gene: -
abundance: -
len: 15
CDR3aa: CASSLDLQGTGELFF
CDR3nt: TGCGCCAGCAGCTTGGACTTACAAGGGACCGGGGAGCTGTTTTTT

v_gene: TRBV5-1
j_gene: TRBJ1-1
d_gene: TRBD1
abundance: few
len: 15
CDR3aa: CASSFDRTGYTEAFF
CDR3nt: TGCGCCAGCAGCTTCGACCGGACAGGGTATACTGAAGCTTTCTTT

v_gene: TRBV7-9
j_gene: TRBJ2-7
d_gene: -
abundance: -
len: 12
CDR3aa: CASSSGSGEQYF
CDR3nt: TGTGCCAGCAGCTCGGGGTCGGGCGAGCAGTACTTC

v_gene: TRBV5-1
j_gene: TRBJ2-2
d_gene: -
abundance: few
len: 13
CDR3aa: CASRLTDTGELFF
CDR3nt: TGCGCCAGCAGGCTAACAGACACCGGGGAGCTGTTTTTT

v_gene: TRBV7-2
j_gene: TRBJ1-2
d_gene: -
abundance: -
len: 13
CDR3aa: CASSLGGLGGYTF
CDR3nt: TGTGCCAGCAGCTTAGGGGGGCTGGGAGGCTACACCTTC

v_gene: TRBV4-3
j_gene: TRBJ2-7
d_gene: -
abundance: -
len: 15
CDR3aa: CASSQSRAMSYEQYF
CDR3nt: TGCGCCAGCAGCCAATCGAGGGCAATGTCCTACGAGCAGTACTTC

v_gene: TRBV7-9
j_gene: TRBJ2-7
d_gene: TRBD1
abundance: few
len: 15
CDR3aa: CASSQWTGVNYEQYF
CDR3nt: TGTGCCAGCAGCCAGTGGACAGGGGTTAACTACGAGCAGTACTTC

v_gene: TRBV10-3
j_gene: TRBJ2-1
d_gene: -
abundance: few
len: 15
CDR3aa: CAISAYVMSYNEQFF
CDR3nt: TGTGCCATCAGTGCTTATGTTATGTCCTACAATGAGCAGTTCTTC

v_gene: TRBV4-3
j_gene: TRBJ2-7
d_gene: -
abundance: few
len: 13
CDR3aa: CASSSGQDYEQYF
CDR3nt: TGCGCCAGCAGCAGCGGACAAGACTACGAGCAGTACTTC

v_gene: TRBV3-1
j_gene: TRBJ2-3
d_gene: TRBD2
abundance: -
len: 13
CDR3aa: CASGAGRTDTQYF
CDR3nt: TGTGCCAGCGGAGCGGGGCGTACAGATACGCAGTATTTT

v_gene: TRBV11-2
j_gene: TRBJ2-3
d_gene: TRBD1
abundance: few
len: 16
CDR3aa: CASSLDSGTAWDTQYF
CDR3nt: TGTGCCAGCAGCTTGGACTCCGGGACAGCATGGGATACGCAGTATTTT

v_gene: TRBV15
j_gene: TRBJ1-5
d_gene: -
abundance: few
len: 13
CDR3aa: CATSLQENQPQHF
CDR3nt: TGTGCCACCAGTCTACAGGAGAATCAGCCCCAGCATTTT

v_gene: TRBV5-6
j_gene: TRBJ1-1
d_gene: TRBD1
abundance: -
len: 14
CDR3aa: CASSFRTGVTEAFF
CDR3nt: TGTGCCAGCAGCTTTAGAACAGGGGTCACTGAAGCTTTCTTT

v_gene: TRBV5-4
j_gene: TRBJ1-1
d_gene: -
abundance: -
len: 12
CDR3aa: CASSLTDGEAFF
CDR3nt: TGTGCCAGCAGCTTGACGGACGGTGAAGCTTTCTTT

v_gene: TRBV4-1
j_gene: TRBJ2-3
d_gene: -
abundance: -
len: 15
CDR3aa: CASSHPGLGTDTQYF
CDR3nt: TGCGCCAGCAGCCACCCGGGACTGGGCACAGATACGCAGTATTTT

v_gene: TRBV7-2
j_gene: TRBJ2-5
d_gene: TRBD1
abundance: -
len: 15
CDR3aa: CASSFDRGTGETQYF
CDR3nt: TGTGCCAGCAGCTTCGACAGGGGGACAGGAGAGACCCAGTACTTC